These 14 T cell receptor beta chains originate from one sample sequenced in a study of PD-1 blockade in classical Hodgkin lymphoma. Each of the patients experienced relapse following autologous stem cell transplantation, and their brentuximab vedotin exposure differed. Method: immunoSEQ multiplex PCR; TCRdb's copy keeps in-frame clones and lacks some. The data show more than 50,000 clones, roughly nine tenths seen once. This sample comprised peripheral blood mononuclear cells (PBMCs), obtained at baseline. The receptors come from a human donor with classical Hodgkin lymphoma.

The chain joins TRBV10-3 to TRBJ1-5; 10 bases align to TRBD1. This CDR3 region has 16 residues. Trimming removed 3 bases from V and 2 bases from J; junction bases left unmatched: 4. CDR1 is ENHRY, CDR2 SYGVKD, per germline. The CDR3 DNA sequence: TGTGCCATCAGTGACGGGACAGGGGCAGGCAATCAGCCCCAGCATTTT. It translates to CAISDGTGAGNQPQHF.

The chain couples TRBV11-2 to TRBJ1-1; a weak D match, TRBD1 (6 bases). With 5 bases removed from V and 4 bases from J, the gap between germline ends came to 17 bases. Germline V gene lookup returns CDR1 SGHAT and CDR2 FQNNGV. This CDR3 has 15 residues. The CDR3, as DNA: TGTGCCAGCAGCGAAGGACAGTTTATGGGCACTGAAGCTTTCTTT. Amino acids: CASSEGQFMGTEAFF. The full variable domain, rest sourced from reference TRBV11-2 and TRBJ1-1, is EAGVAQSPRYKIIEKRQSVAFWCNPISGHATLYWYQQILGQGPKLLIQFQNNGVVDDSQLPKDRFSAERLKGVDSTLKIQPAKLEDSAVYLCASSEGQFMGTEAFFGQGTRLTVV.

The chain carries TRBV11-2 and TRBJ2-5, with D unresolved. CDR1 is SGHAT and CDR2 is FQNNGV in the germline V gene. Trimming cost V 2 bases and J 1 base, with 8 bases left between them. The CDR3 loop spans 14 amino acids. The CDR3 DNA follows: TGTGCCAGCAGCTTACAGCTAGTCCAAGAGACCCAGTACTTC. Its translation is CASSLQLVQETQYF.

The rearrangement joins TRBV10-2 to TRBJ2-7; 7 positions agree with TRBD1. Germline loops: CDR1 WSHSY, CDR2 SAAADI. The CDR3 is 13 residues long. The ends lost 7 bases at V and 0 bases at J; junction bases unmatched: 3. CDR3 coding DNA: TGCGCCAGCACCGCAGGGGGCTCCTACGAGCAGTACTTC. This encodes CASTAGGSYEQYF.

V is TRBV19 and J is TRBJ1-1; 8 nucleotides agree with TRBD1. With V trimmed by 6 bases and J by 7 bases, 4 bases remained unmatched. The CDR3 extends over 12 amino acids. CDR1 is LNHDA, CDR2 SQIVND, per germline (reference sequence). CDR3 DNA sequence: TGTGCCAGTAGGACAGGGGCGGTTGAAGCTTTCTTT. Residues: CASRTGAVEAFF.

J is TRBJ2-1 and V is TRBV7-9; possibly TRBD2 for D (6 bases). The CDR3 has 14 amino acids. With 5 bases removed from V and 1 base from J, the gap between germline ends came to 9 bases. Germline CDR1 SEHNR, CDR2 FQNEAQ (reference sequence). CDR3 residues: CASSPSVSYNEQFF. The DNA of the CDR3 is TGTGCCAGCAGCCCTAGCGTTTCCTACAATGAGCAGTTCTTC.

V is TRBV28 and J is TRBJ2-6; D may correspond to TRBD1 or TRBD2 (5 bases each). The CDR3 is made up of 14 amino acids. The germline CDR1 and CDR2 sequences are MDHEN and SYDVKM. Trimming removed 2 bases at V and 6 bases at J, with 8 bases between. CDR3 nucleotide sequence: TGTGCCAGCAGTTTAACTGGGACGGCCAACGTCCTGACTTTC. Protein: CASSLTGTANVLTF.

This clone was found a few times. The J gene is TRBJ1-3, the V gene TRBV6-1; D perhaps matches TRBD1 (5 bases). CDR1 and CDR2 from the germline V gene are MNHNS and SASEGT. CDR3 length: 14 residues. Trimming removed 1 base from V and 7 bases from J, with 11 bases in between. CDR3 amino acids: CASSEGDGKNTIYF. The CDR3 region has the DNA TGTGCCAGCAGTGAAGGGGACGGGAAGAACACCATATATTTT.

V gene TRBV6-1 combines with J gene TRBJ2-5; TRBD2 matches at 7 bases. The V segment lost 1 base and the J segment 2 bases; nucleotides outside the gene matches: 7. This CDR3 has 16 residues. Germline CDR1 and CDR2: MNHNS and SASEGT. The CDR3 spells CASSEVASGPQETQYF. CDR3 DNA sequence: TGTGCCAGCAGTGAAGTGGCTAGCGGACCTCAAGAGACCCAGTACTTC.

The sample holds a few counts of this clone. The chain combines TRBV18 with TRBJ2-1, with 12 positions matching TRBD2. Trimming at V came to 0 bases and at J to 8 bases, leaving 5 bases not matched to a gene. The germline CDR1 and CDR2 sequences are KGHSH and LQKENI. This CDR3 contains 16 residues. CDR3: CASSPPSLAGGDEQFF. CDR3 DNA: TGTGCCAGCTCACCACCCTCCCTAGCGGGGGGGGATGAGCAGTTCTTC.

This clone was found once. The chain joins TRBV10-3 to TRBJ2-7; the match to TRBD2 covers 12 bases. Germline CDR1 ENHRY, CDR2 SYGVKD. This CDR3 contains 19 residues. V lost 0 bases, J lost 6 bases, and 15 bases stayed unmatched. CDR3 region: CAISESGALAGGRLGEQYF. CDR3 DNA: TGTGCCATCAGTGAGTCAGGTGCCCTAGCGGGAGGGCGTTTGGGCGAGCAGTACTTC.

The J gene is TRBJ1-5, the V gene TRBV28; 7 bases align to TRBD1. Germline V lookup: CDR1 MDHEN, CDR2 SYDVKM. This CDR3 has 15 residues. V was clipped by 4 bases and J by 5 bases; unmatched bases: 8. CDR3 bases: TGTGCCAGCAGTTCCCTCGACAGGGCTGATCAGCCCCAGCATTTT. The encoded protein is CASSSLDRADQPQHF.

CDR3 loop: CASSLDRGAVNEQYF. The CDR3 region has the DNA TGTGCCAGCAGCCTCGACAGGGGCGCGGTCAACGAGCAGTACTTC. This chain uses TRBV7-6 with TRBJ2-7; 8 nucleotides align to TRBD1. Trimming removed 5 bases from V and 5 bases from J; junction bases left unmatched: 11. Per germline, CDR1 SGHVS and CDR2 FNYEAQ. The CDR3 contains 15 residues.

In this sample, this clone turned up once. The rearrangement links TRBV5-5 to TRBJ2-5; 15 positions match TRBD2. This CDR3 has 17 amino acids. Germline V lookup: CDR1 SGHKS, CDR2 YYEKEE (reference sequence). Trimming took 0 bases from V and 2 from J; bases not matched to a gene: 2. CDR3 DNA: TGTGCCAGCAGCTTGGCTGGACTAGCGGGGGGGCAAGAGACCCAGTACTTC. Amino acid sequence: CASSLAGLAGGQETQYF.